A single TCR beta chain is shown here with its context. This clonotype was picked up many times. Its antigen target is currently unknown. No base qualities exist here, and no much larger clone lies one base off it. This record belongs to a study of T cell repertoires in cytomegalovirus infection (dated by TCRdb to about 2019). Notes on the research overall: The peptide stimulations were aimed at well-studied HLA-B-restricted epitopes as well as recently identified HLA-C-restricted CMV epitopes, whose presentation resists viral immunomodulation. Donor HLA type was relevant to the analysis, because carriage of CMV infection together with the matching HLA type was indicated by public TCR beta signatures.

Including the terminal cysteine and phenylalanine, the CDR3 comprises 14 residues. Only the CDR3 region is kept as DNA, spanning 42 bases read in frame from base 1. The junction carries 14 bases between V and J, which are trimmed by 5 bases and 6 bases respectively. CDR1 and CDR2, per the germline V gene, are SGHTA and FQGNSA. Sequencing was performed on an Illumina HiSeq 1500. Using fastp at Q25 and MiXCR, TCRdb reprocessed the public reads and kept productive beta chains. CDR3 protein sequences are deduplicated, and each keeps its most common genes and DNA. This sample is represented by approximately 1,000,000 distinct CDR3 sequences; less than 40% of them were singletons. Of the sample, more than 12% is held by the ten largest clones. Summary of the overall study and its limitations: In both this cohort and an independent cohort of 352 donors, the cumulative frequency of public TCR beta family members distinguished carriers of CMV infection plus the relevant HLA type. The ex vivo response was dominated by HLA-C-restricted CMV-specific TCR beta clonotypes, which also provided the single most frequent clonotype in two of eight donors.

Per the publication, the treatment or condition label means: in vitro stimulation with specific CMV peptide epitopes to enrich CMV-specific T cells. The rearranged chain carries TRBV7-2 and TRBJ2-1; a confident D gene designation cannot be given. The clonotype comes from a human donor in good health (CMV status not recorded). Some clones in this sample may be carry-over from other donors' samples. Sample: cultured CD8+ T cells from PBMCs, taken from culture after CMV antigen stimulation. The CDR3 region has the sequence CASSLGRISNEQFF. The base sequence is TGTGCCAGCAGCCTTGGACGGATTTCCAATGAGCAGTTCTTC.